Listed below are T cell receptor beta chains from one sample, sequenced in a study of Tregs in tolerant kidney transplant recipients. TCRdb's table, derived via immunoSEQ multiplex PCR, lists solely in-frame clones and lacks some. The table lists 120,000 or so clones, about 90% of them singletons. The sample was CD4+ T cells from blood. The receptors were sampled from a human donor in good health. Each CDR3 is given with its conserved first and last residue. A D gene is named only where the DNA matches it firmly. The size of a clone is reported for some rows only, either as once, few or many, or as a class for expanded clones.

>TRBV20-1|NA|TRBJ1-2|NA|11
TGCAGTGCCCGAGGGCACTATGGCTACACCTTC
CSARGHYGYTF
>TRBV2|NA|TRBJ2-1|NA|14
TGTGCCAGCATGGGAATTAAAAGGTTCAATGAGCAGTTCTTC
CASMGIKRFNEQFF
>TRBV27|TRBD2|TRBJ2-3|NA|17
TGTGCCAGCAGTTTGGTCTCTAGCGGCACTAGCACAGATACGCAGTATTTT
CASSLVSSGTSTDTQYF
>TRBV7-2|TRBD2|TRBJ2-2|NA|18
TGTGCCAGCAGCTTTTGGGGTAGCGGGAGGGTTTACACCGGGGAGCTGTTTTTT
CASSFWGSGRVYTGELFF
>TRBV6-4|NA|TRBJ2-3|NA|15
TGTGCCAGCAGTGCCCGGACAGTTAGCACAGATACGCAGTATTTT
CASSARTVSTDTQYF
>TRBV6-5|NA|TRBJ1-2|NA|14
TGTGCCAGCAAACCTAGATCAACAGGGCACGGCTACACCTTC
CASKPRSTGHGYTF
>TRBV5-1|NA|TRBJ1-4|NA|16
TGCGCCAGCAGCTGGACCTCGGCTAAACCTAATGAAAAACTGTTTTTT
CASSWTSAKPNEKLFF
>TRBV29-1|NA|TRBJ1-4|NA|15
TGCAGCGTTGAAGGGGGGGGGCCCTTTAATGAAAAACTGTTTTTT
CSVEGGGPFNEKLFF
>TRBV6-1|NA|TRBJ2-1|NA|15
TGTGCCAGCAGGGTCACGGGGACCTACTACAATGAGCAGTTCTTC
CASRVTGTYYNEQFF
>TRBV7-8|TRBD1|TRBJ1-5|NA|17
TGTGCCAGCAGCTTGTCCAGGGGGTCCTGGGGCAATCAGCCCCAGCATTTT
CASSLSRGSWGNQPQHF
>TRBV11-2|TRBD2|TRBJ2-2|NA|16
TGTGCCAGCAGCCCGCAGACTAGCGGGAGAGCCGGGGAGCTGTTTTTT
CASSPQTSGRAGELFF
>TRBV19|NA|TRBJ2-7|NA|11
TGTGCCAGTAGTTCCCGTTACGAGCAGTACTTC
CASSSRYEQYF
>TRBV6-6|NA|TRBJ1-4|NA|14
TGTGCCAGCAGTTACTCGATACGGCAGGAAAAACTGTTTTTT
CASSYSIRQEKLFF
>TRBV7-2|NA|TRBJ2-7|NA|15
TGTGCCAGCAGCTTAGTGCCTAGTGCAGGGTACGAGCAGTACTTC
CASSLVPSAGYEQYF
>TRBV7-9|NA|TRBJ2-7|NA|17
TGTGCCAGCAGCTTAGATCAGGGAGCGTCCGGAATCCACGAGCAGTACTTC
CASSLDQGASGIHEQYF
>TRBV5-6|TRBD1|TRBJ2-7|few|13
TGTGCCAGCACCAGGACAGGGGTCTACGAGCAGTACTTC
CASTRTGVYEQYF
>TRBV5-6|TRBD2|TRBJ2-3|NA|15
TGTGCCAGCAGCTTTTTCGCGGGAGATAGAGATACGCAGTATTTT
CASSFFAGDRDTQYF
>TRBV5-1|TRBD2|TRBJ2-3|NA|18
TGCGCCAGCAGCACCGGACTAGCGGGAGAACCGGGCACAGATACGCAGTATTTT
CASSTGLAGEPGTDTQYF
>TRBV2|NA|TRBJ2-7|NA|12
TGTGCCAGCTCCCTAAGGACCTACGAGCAGTACTTC
CASSLRTYEQYF
>TRBV5-5|TRBD1|TRBJ1-5|NA|15
TGTGCCAGCAGCTCCGGGACAGGTAACAATCAGCCCCAGCATTTT
CASSSGTGNNQPQHF
>TRBV5-4|NA|TRBJ1-1|NA|14
TGTGCCAGCAGCGGGGGCCGGGCCAACACTGAAGCTTTCTTT
CASSGGRANTEAFF
>TRBV7-6|TRBD1|TRBJ2-2|once|16
TGTGCCAGCAGCAAGGGACAGGGGGCGAACACCGGGGAGCTGTTTTTT
CASSKGQGANTGELFF
>TRBV7-9|NA|TRBJ2-5|NA|14
TGTGCCAGCAGCTTAGCGGGGGCCCAAGAGACCCAGTACTTC
CASSLAGAQETQYF
>TRBV30|NA|TRBJ1-5|NA|13
TGTGCCTGGAGTTCAACCGCTGGGGTGCCCCAGCATTTT
CAWSSTAGVPQHF
>TRBV11-1|NA|TRBJ1-1|NA|16
TGTGCCAGCAGCTCCCTCCGCGGGTTACTGAACACTGAAGCTTTCTTT
CASSSLRGLLNTEAFF
>TRBV27|NA|TRBJ2-7|NA|18
TGTGCCAGCAGTCTCTTTTTTAAGCCGTGGGAGGCGGCCTACGAGCAGTACTTC
CASSLFFKPWEAAYEQYF
>TRBV11-3|TRBD1|TRBJ2-1|NA|15
TGTGCCAGCAGCTTAGGACAGGGGAAAAGGAATGAGCAGTTCTTC
CASSLGQGKRNEQFF
>TRBV5-1|NA|TRBJ2-7|once|14
TGCGCCAGCAGCTTGGGGGGACCACCCTACGAGCAGTACTTC
CASSLGGPPYEQYF
>TRBV7-6|NA|TRBJ2-7|NA|14
TGTGCCAGCAGCGGTTGGGACCGCCGGTACGAGCAGTACTTC
CASSGWDRRYEQYF
>TRBV19|NA|TRBJ2-1|NA|13
TGTGCCAGTAATGGGGGCACCTACAATGAGCAGTTCTTC
CASNGGTYNEQFF
>TRBV11-2|TRBD2|TRBJ2-2|NA|16
TGTGCCAGCAGTCGCGGGGGGCGGTCGAACACCGGGGAGCTGTTTTTT
CASSRGGRSNTGELFF
>TRBV30|NA|TRBJ2-6|NA|14
TGTGCCTGGAGCCACCGTTCTGGGGCCAACGTCCTGACTTTC
CAWSHRSGANVLTF
>TRBV2|TRBD2|TRBJ2-1|NA|14
TGTGCCAGTCCGACTAGCGGGAGGGCCTGGGAGCAGTTCTTC
CASPTSGRAWEQFF
>TRBV6-1|NA|TRBJ1-5|NA|14
TGTGCCAGCAGTTGGGCCGGGGTCAATCAGCCCCAGCATTTT
CASSWAGVNQPQHF
>TRBV5-6|NA|TRBJ1-3|NA|16
TGTGCCAGCAGCTTGGCGACACGCAGCTCTGGAAACACCATATATTTT
CASSLATRSSGNTIYF
>TRBV5-4|TRBD1|TRBJ2-2|NA|15
TGTGCCAGCAGCTGGACGGACAGGGCCACCGGGGAGCTGTTTTTT
CASSWTDRATGELFF
>TRBV13|TRBD1|TRBJ2-7|NA|14
TGTGCCAGCAGCTGGGACAGGGGGCTGAACGAGCAGTACTTC
CASSWDRGLNEQYF
>TRBV2|TRBD1|TRBJ1-1|NA|15
TGTGCCAGCAGAGGAAAGGGGGCCCAGAACACTGAAGCTTTCTTT
CASRGKGAQNTEAFF
>TRBV12-5|NA|TRBJ2-7|NA|15
TGTGCTAGTGGGCGGGCCCCGGGGGCGATCTACGAGCAGTACTTC
CASGRAPGAIYEQYF
>TRBV25-1|TRBD1|TRBJ1-1|NA|15
TGTGCCAGCAGTTCCGGGACAGGGATTAACACTGAAGCTTTCTTT
CASSSGTGINTEAFF
>TRBV7-7|TRBD1|TRBJ1-3|NA|14
TGTGCTAGCAGCCCAGACAGGGTGGGAAACACCATATATTTT
CASSPDRVGNTIYF
>TRBV19|NA|TRBJ2-1|NA|14
TGTGCCAGTAGTATAGCGGCAGCGAGCGATGAGCAGTTCTTC
CASSIAAASDEQFF
>TRBV4-2|TRBD1|TRBJ2-7|NA|15
TGTGCCAGCAGCTCGGACAGGGGTAAGTCCTACGAGCAGTACTTC
CASSSDRGKSYEQYF
>TRBV6-5|NA|TRBJ1-2|NA|14
TGTGCCAGCATGTTGCACCAGGGGAGCTATGGCTACACCTTC
CASMLHQGSYGYTF
>TRBV9|NA|TRBJ2-7|NA|13
TGTGCCAGCAGCGATCTCAGGACGCGGGAGCAGTACTTC
CASSDLRTREQYF
>TRBV6-6|TRBD2|TRBJ2-3|NA|15
TGTGCCAGCAGTTACGGGACTAGTCGGGCAGATACGCAGTATTTT
CASSYGTSRADTQYF
>TRBV5-1|NA|TRBJ2-1|NA|15
TGCGCCAGCAGCTTAGACAGTGGGGTTTTTTGGGAGCAGTTCTTC
CASSLDSGVFWEQFF
>TRBV5-8|NA|TRBJ2-5|NA|13
TGTGCCAGCAGCATACCGGGACAAGAGACCCAGTACTTC
CASSIPGQETQYF
>TRBV5-1|NA|TRBJ2-2|NA|17
TGCGCCAGCAGCTTGGACCCGCCTAGCTTAAACACCGGGGAGCTGTTTTTT
CASSLDPPSLNTGELFF
>TRBV14|NA|TRBJ2-7|NA|13
TGTGCCAGCAGCGATCTATCGGCCTACGAGCAGTACTTC
CASSDLSAYEQYF
>TRBV6-5|NA|TRBJ1-1|NA|14
TGTGCCAGCAGTTCCCCTGGCAGTAACACTGAAGCTTTCTTT
CASSSPGSNTEAFF
>TRBV6-1|TRBD1|TRBJ1-6|few|16
TGTGCCAGCAGTGGCCGGGACAGCTCCTATAATTCACCCCTCCACTTT
CASSGRDSSYNSPLHF
>TRBV27|NA|TRBJ1-5|NA|14
TGTGCCAGCAGCCCACAGGGTTACAACCAGCCCCAGCATTTT
CASSPQGYNQPQHF
>TRBV14|TRBD1|TRBJ2-2|NA|16
TGTGCCAGCAGCCAAGGCAGGGGGCGAAACACCGGGGAGCTGTTTTTT
CASSQGRGRNTGELFF
>TRBV19|TRBD1|TRBJ2-1|NA|14
TGTGCCAGTGGGCCTCTCAGGGGGAACAATGAGCAGTTCTTC
CASGPLRGNNEQFF
>TRBV5-1|NA|TRBJ1-2|NA|16
TGCGCCAGCAGCTTGACGGGACAAGGGGTCAACGATGGCTACACCTTC
CASSLTGQGVNDGYTF
>TRBV10-1|TRBD2|TRBJ2-3|NA|14
TGCGCCAGCAGTGACAGCGGGACCACAGATACGCAGTATTTT
CASSDSGTTDTQYF
>TRBV2|TRBD2|TRBJ2-7|NA|16
TGTGCCAGCAGTGAAATGGGACTAGCGGGAGGCCACGAGCAGTACTTC
CASSEMGLAGGHEQYF
>TRBV9|NA|TRBJ2-2|NA|16
TGTGCCAGCAGCGTAGCTCTGGGGGCCGGCACCGGGGAGCTGTTTTTT
CASSVALGAGTGELFF